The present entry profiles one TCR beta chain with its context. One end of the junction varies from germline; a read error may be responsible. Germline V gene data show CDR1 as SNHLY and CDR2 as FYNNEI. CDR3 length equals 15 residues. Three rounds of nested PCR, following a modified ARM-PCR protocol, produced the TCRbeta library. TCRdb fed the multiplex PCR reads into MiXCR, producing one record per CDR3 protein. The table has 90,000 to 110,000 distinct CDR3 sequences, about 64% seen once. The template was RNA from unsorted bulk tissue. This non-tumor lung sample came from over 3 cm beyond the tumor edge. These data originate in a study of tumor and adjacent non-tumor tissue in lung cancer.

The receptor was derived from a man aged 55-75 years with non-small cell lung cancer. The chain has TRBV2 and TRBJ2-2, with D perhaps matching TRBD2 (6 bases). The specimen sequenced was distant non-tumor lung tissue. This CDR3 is CAISERGTGAGELFF. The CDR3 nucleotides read TGTGCCATCAGTGAGCGAGGCACGGGGGCCGGGGAGCTGTTTTTT.